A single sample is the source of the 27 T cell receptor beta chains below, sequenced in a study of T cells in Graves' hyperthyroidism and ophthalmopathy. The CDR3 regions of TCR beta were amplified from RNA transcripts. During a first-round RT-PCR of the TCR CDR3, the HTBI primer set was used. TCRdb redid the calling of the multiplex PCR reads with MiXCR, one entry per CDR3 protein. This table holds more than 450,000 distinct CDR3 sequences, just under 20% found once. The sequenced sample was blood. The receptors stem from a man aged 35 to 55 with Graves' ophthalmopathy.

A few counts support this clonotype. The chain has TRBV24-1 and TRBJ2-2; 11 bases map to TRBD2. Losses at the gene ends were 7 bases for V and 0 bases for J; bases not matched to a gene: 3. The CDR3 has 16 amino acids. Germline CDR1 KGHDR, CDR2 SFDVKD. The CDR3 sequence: CATRGGLAANTGELFF. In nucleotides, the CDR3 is TGTGCCACCAGAGGGGGACTAGCGGCGAACACCGGGGAGCTGTTTTTT.

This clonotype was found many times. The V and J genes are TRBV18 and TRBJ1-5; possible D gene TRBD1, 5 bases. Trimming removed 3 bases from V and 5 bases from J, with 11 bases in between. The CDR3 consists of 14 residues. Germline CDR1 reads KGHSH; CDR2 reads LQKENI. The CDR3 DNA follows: TGTGCCAGCTCACCCGGAGCCAGGGATCAGCCCCAGCATTTT. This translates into CASSPGARDQPQHF.

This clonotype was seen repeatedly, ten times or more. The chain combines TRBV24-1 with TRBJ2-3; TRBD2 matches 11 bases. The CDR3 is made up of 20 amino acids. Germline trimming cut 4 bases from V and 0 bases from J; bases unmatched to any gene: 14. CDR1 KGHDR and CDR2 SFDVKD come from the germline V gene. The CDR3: CATSEKIAGGPTLSTDTQYF. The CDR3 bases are TGTGCCACCAGTGAAAAAATAGCGGGAGGGCCGACCCTTAGCACAGATACGCAGTATTTT.

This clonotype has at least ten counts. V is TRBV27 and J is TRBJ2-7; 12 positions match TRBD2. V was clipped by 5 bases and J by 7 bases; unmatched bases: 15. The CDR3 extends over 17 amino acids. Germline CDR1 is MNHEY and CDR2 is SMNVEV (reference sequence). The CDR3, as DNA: TGTGCCAGCAGTCCCTTCATACCTAGCGGGAGGGCCAGGGAGCAGTACTTC. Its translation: CASSPFIPSGRAREQYF.

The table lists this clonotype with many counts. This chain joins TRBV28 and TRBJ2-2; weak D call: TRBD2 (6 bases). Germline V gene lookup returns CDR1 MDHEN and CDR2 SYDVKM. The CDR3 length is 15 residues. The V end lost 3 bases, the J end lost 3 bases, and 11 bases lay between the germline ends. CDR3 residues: CASSFAGRYTGELFF. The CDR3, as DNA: TGTGCCAGCAGTTTCGCGGGGCGATACACCGGGGAGCTGTTTTTT.

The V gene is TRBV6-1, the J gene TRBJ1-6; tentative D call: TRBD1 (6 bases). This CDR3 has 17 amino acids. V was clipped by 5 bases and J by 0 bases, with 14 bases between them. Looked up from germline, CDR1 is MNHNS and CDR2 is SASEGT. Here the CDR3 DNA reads TGTGCCAGCAGTTCAGGGGTCGGGGGCTCCTATAATTCACCCCTCCACTTT. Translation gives CASSSGVGGSYNSPLHF.

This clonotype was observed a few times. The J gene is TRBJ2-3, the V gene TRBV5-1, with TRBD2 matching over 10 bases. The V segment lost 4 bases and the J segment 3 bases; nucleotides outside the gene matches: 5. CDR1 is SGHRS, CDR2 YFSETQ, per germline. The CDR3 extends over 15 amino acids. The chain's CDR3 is CASSQLAGSTDTQYF. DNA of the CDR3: TGCGCCAGCAGCCAACTAGCGGGAAGTACAGATACGCAGTATTTT.

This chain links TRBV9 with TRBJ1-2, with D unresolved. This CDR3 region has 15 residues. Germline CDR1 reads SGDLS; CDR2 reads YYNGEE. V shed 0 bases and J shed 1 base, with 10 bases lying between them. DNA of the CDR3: TGTGCCAGCAGCGTAGCGTCAACCGTTAACTATGGCTACACCTTC. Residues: CASSVASTVNYGYTF. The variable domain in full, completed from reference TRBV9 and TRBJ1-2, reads DSGVTQTPKHLITATGQRVTLRCSPRSGDLSVYWYQQSLDQGLQFLIQYYNGEERAKGNILERFSAQQFPDLHSELNLSSLELGDSALYFCASSVASTVNYGYTFGSGTRLTVV.

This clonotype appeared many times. CDR3 sequence (DNA): TGTGCCAGCAGCTCCCGGCCCCGGCGGGCCAACACTGAAGCTTTCTTT. Amino acid sequence: CASSSRPRRANTEAFF. This sequence joins TRBV7-2 and TRBJ1-1; D gene ambiguous. V was shortened by 4 bases and J by 2 bases, with 17 bases between the two germline ends. CDR1 is SGHTA and CDR2 is FQGNSA in the germline V gene. The CDR3 consists of 16 residues.

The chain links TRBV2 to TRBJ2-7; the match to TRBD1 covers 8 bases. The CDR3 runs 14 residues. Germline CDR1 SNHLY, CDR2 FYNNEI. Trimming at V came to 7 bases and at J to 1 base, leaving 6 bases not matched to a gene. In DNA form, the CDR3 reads TGTGCCAGCATTGACAGGGGATTTTCCTACGAGCAGTACTTC. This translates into CASIDRGFSYEQYF.

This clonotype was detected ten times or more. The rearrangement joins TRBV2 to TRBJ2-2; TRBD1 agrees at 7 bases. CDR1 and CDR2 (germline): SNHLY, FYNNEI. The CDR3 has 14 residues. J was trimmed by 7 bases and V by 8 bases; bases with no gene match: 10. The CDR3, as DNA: TGTGCCAGCCAGGCGACAGGGAATGGCGGGGAGCTGTTTTTT. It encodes CASQATGNGGELFF. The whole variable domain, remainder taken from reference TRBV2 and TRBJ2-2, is EPEVTQTPSHQVTQMGQEVILRCVPISNHLYFYWYRQILGQKVEFLVSFYNNEISEKSEIFDDQFSVERPDGSNFTLKIRSTKLEDSAMYFCASQATGNGGELFFGEGSRLTVL.

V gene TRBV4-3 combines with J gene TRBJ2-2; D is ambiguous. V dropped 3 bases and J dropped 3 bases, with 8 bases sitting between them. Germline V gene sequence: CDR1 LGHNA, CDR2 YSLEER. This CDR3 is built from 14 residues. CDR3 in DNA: TGCGCCAGCAGCCAGGTTGTCTACACCGGGGAGCTGTTTTTT. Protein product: CASSQVVYTGELFF.

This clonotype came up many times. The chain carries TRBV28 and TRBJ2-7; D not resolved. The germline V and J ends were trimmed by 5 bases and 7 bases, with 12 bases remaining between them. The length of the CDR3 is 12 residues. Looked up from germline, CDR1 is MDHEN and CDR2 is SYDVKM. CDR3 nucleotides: TGTGCCAGCAGTCCCGGGTCGTGGGAGCAGTACTTC. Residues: CASSPGSWEQYF.

The CDR3, as DNA: TGCGCCAGCAGCCAAGAATCGGGGGTTGACACTGAAGCTTTCTTT. It is translated as CASSQESGVDTEAFF. The chain uses TRBV4-3 and TRBJ1-1; D is possibly TRBD1 (5 bases). The CDR3 is made up of 15 amino acids. Germline assignment: CDR1 LGHNA and CDR2 YSLEER. Deletions cut 0 bases from V and 3 bases from J, with 11 bases between.

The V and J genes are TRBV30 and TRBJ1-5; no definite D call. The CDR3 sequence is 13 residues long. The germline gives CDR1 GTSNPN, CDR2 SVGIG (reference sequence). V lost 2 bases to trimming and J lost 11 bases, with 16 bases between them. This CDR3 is CAWSTGLSGAQHF. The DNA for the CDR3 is TGTGCCTGGAGTACCGGACTGTCTGGGGCCCAGCATTTT.

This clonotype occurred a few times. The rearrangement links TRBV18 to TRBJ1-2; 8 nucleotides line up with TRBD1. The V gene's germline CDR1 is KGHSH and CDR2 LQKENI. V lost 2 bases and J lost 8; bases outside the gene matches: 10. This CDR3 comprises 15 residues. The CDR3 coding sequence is TGTGCCAGCTCACCAGGGACAGGAGCAGTCCAGGGCTACACCTTC. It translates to CASSPGTGAVQGYTF. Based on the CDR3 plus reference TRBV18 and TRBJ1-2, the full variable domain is NAGVMQNPRHLVRRRGQEARLRCSPMKGHSHVYWYRQLPEEGLKFMVYLQKENIIDESGMPKERFSAEFPKEGPSILRIQQVVRGDSAAYFCASSPGTGAVQGYTFGSGTRLTVV.

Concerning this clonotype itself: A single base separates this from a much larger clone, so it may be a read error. CDR3 sequence (DNA): TGTACCACCAACCGCGATAATGAGCAGTTCTTC. Protein product: CTTNRDNEQFF. The chain links TRBV28 to TRBJ2-1, with D unclear. The germline V gene has CDR1 MDHEN and CDR2 SYDVKM. This CDR3 is 11 amino acids long.

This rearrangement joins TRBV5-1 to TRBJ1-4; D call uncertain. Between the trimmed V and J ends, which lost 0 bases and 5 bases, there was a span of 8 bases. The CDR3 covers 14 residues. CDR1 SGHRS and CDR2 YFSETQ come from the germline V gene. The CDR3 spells CASSLGWENEKLFF. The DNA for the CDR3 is TGCGCCAGCAGCTTGGGTTGGGAAAATGAAAAACTGTTTTTT.

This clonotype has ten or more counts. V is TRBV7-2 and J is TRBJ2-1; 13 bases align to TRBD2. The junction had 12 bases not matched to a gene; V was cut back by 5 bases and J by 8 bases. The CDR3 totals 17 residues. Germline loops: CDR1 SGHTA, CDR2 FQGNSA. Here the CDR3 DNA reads TGTGCCAGCAGCCCTCGGACTAGCGGGGGTGGGATCGATGAGCAGTTCTTC. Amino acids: CASSPRTSGGGIDEQFF.

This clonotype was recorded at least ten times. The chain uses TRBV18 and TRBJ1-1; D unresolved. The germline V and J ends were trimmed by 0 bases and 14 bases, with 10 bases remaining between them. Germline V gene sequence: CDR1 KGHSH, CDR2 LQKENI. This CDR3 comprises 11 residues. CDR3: CASSPPPGGFF. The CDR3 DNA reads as TGTGCCAGCTCACCACCGCCAGGAGGCTTCTTT.

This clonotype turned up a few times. For the CDR3, the DNA is TGTGCCACCGGGAGGTTGATTCCCAATGAGCAGTTCTTC. Protein sequence: CATGRLIPNEQFF. The chain joins TRBV28 to TRBJ2-1, with TRBD2 matching 7 bases. Trimming cost V 10 bases and J 6 bases; bases outside gene matches: 9. This CDR3 has 13 residues. CDR1 and CDR2 (germline): MDHEN, SYDVKM.

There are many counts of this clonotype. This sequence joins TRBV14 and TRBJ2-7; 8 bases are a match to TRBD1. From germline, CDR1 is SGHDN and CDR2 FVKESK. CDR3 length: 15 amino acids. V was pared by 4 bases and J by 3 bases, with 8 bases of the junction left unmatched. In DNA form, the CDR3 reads TGTGCCAGCAGCCGAGGGACAGGTAGAAACTACGAGCAGTACTTC. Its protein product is CASSRGTGRNYEQYF.

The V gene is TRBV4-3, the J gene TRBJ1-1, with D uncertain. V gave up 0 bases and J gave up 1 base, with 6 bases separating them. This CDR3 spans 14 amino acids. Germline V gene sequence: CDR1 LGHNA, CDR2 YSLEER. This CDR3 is CASSQEMGNTEAFF. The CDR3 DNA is TGCGCCAGCAGCCAAGAGATGGGGAACACTGAAGCTTTCTTT.

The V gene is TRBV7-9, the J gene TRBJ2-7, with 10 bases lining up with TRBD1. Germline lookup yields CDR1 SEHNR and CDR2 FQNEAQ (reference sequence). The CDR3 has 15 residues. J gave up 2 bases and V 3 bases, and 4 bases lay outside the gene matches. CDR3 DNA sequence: TGTGCCAGCAGCTTGACCGGGACAGGGGCCTACGAGCAGTACTTC. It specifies CASSLTGTGAYEQYF.

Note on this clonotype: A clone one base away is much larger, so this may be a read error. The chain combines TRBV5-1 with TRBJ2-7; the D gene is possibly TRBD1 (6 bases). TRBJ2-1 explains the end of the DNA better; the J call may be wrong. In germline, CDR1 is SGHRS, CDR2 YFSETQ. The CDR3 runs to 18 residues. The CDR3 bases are TGCGCCAGCAGCTTGGGAGACGACAGGCCGTGGGGCTCCTACGAGCAGTTCTTC. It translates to CASSLGDDRPWGSYEQFF.

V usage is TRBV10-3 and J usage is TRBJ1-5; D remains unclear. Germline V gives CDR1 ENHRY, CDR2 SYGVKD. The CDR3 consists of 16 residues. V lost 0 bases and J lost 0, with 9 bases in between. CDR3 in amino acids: CAISESDGRSNQPQHF. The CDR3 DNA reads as TGTGCCATCAGTGAGTCGGACGGCCGTAGCAATCAGCCCCAGCATTTT.

CDR3 sequence: CASSSWTGLRNSPLHF. The CDR3 coding sequence is TGTGCCAGCAGTTCCTGGACAGGGCTTCGAAATTCACCCCTCCACTTT. This sequence joins TRBV6-5 and TRBJ1-6, with 8 bases matching TRBD1. CDR1 is MNHEY, CDR2 SVGAGI, per germline. V shed 4 bases and J 7 bases; nucleotides not matched to a gene: 9. The CDR3 sequence is 16 residues long.